The source of this T cell receptor beta chain is a study of response to subunit inactivated influenza vaccine. The germline CDR1 and CDR2 sequences are SGHRS and YFSETQ. V lost 4 bases and J lost 4, with 20 bases in between. The CDR3 extends over 16 amino acids. Each CDR3 protein gets one entry after TCRdb re-called the RT-PCR reads with MiXCR. The sample has about 310,000 distinct CDR3 sequences, around 22% seen once. This clonotype appeared many times. No antigen is known for it. Study-level points and caveats: It was suggested by the authors that few new T cells are recruited by each seasonal influenza vaccination.

Sample: PBMCs from blood, taken about 19 months after vaccination. The chain is built from TRBV5-1 and TRBJ1-2; D possibly corresponds to TRBD1 (5 bases). This TCR derives from a man between 50 and 75 years old who received an inactivated influenza vaccine. This CDR3 reads CASSPETEGRVYGYTF. DNA for the CDR3: TGCGCCAGCAGCCCCGAGACTGAGGGGCGGGTCTATGGCTACACCTTC.